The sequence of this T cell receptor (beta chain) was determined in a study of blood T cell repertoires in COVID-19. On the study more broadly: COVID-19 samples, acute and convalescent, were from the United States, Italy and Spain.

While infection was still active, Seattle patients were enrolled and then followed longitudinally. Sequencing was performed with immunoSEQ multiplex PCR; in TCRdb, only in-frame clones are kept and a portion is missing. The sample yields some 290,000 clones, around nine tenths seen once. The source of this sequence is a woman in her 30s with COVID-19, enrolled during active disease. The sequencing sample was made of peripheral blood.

The CDR3 protein is CASSWGEPGEQYF. CDR3 in DNA: TGTGCCAGCAGCTGGGGAGAGCCAGGCGAGCAGTACTTC. The chain links TRBV7-9 to TRBJ2-7; tentatively, D is TRBD2 (5 bases). Germline-derived CDR1 and CDR2 are SEHNR and FQNEAQ (reference sequence). CDR3 length equals 13 residues. The V and J ends lost 4 bases and 6 bases respectively, with 13 bases between them.